The rows below give T cell receptor beta chains drawn from one sample of a study of beta chain features in type 1 diabetes. Data came from immunoSEQ multiplex PCR; TCRdb stores just in-frame clones and leaves some out. The sample carries hundreds of thousands of clones, 15% recorded once. The sequenced material came from naive CD4+ T cells from blood. Source of these receptors: a man in his late teens or twenties with type 1 diabetes. CDR3s include the opening cysteine and the closing phenylalanine or tryptophan. Fields, in order: CDR3 length, V gene, clone size, D gene, J gene, CDR3 protein, CDR3 DNA. The D gene is left open where the match is weak. A clone size is listed for some rows: how often the clone was seen (once, few, many), or a class if it is expanded.

cdr3_length: 15; v_call: TRBV5-1; clone_size: -; d_call: -; j_call: TRBJ2-7; cdr3_aa: CASSASGTHSYEQYF; cdr3_nt: TGCGCCAGCAGCGCATCCGGGACACACTCCTACGAGCAGTACTTC
cdr3_length: 13; v_call: TRBV5-8; clone_size: few; d_call: -; j_call: TRBJ1-4; cdr3_aa: CASSPSLNEKLFF; cdr3_nt: TGTGCCAGCAGTCCAAGCCTTAATGAAAAACTGTTTTTT
cdr3_length: 16; v_call: TRBV4-2; clone_size: -; d_call: TRBD2; j_call: TRBJ2-3; cdr3_aa: CASSQKSGEIRDTQYF; cdr3_nt: TGTGCCAGCAGCCAAAAAAGCGGGGAGATAAGAGATACGCAGTATTTT
cdr3_length: 17; v_call: TRBV30; clone_size: -; d_call: -; j_call: TRBJ2-1; cdr3_aa: CAWSRTRGSLSYNEQFF; cdr3_nt: TGTGCCTGGAGTCGGACTCGCGGAAGTCTCTCCTACAATGAGCAGTTCTTC
cdr3_length: 15; v_call: TRBV18; clone_size: -; d_call: TRBD1; j_call: TRBJ2-7; cdr3_aa: CASSPRTGATYEQYF; cdr3_nt: TGTGCCAGCTCACCTAGGACAGGGGCTACCTACGAGCAGTACTTC
cdr3_length: 14; v_call: TRBV7-9; clone_size: few; d_call: TRBD1; j_call: TRBJ2-1; cdr3_aa: CASIGQGALNEQFF; cdr3_nt: TGTGCCAGCATCGGACAGGGGGCGCTAAATGAGCAGTTCTTC
cdr3_length: 14; v_call: TRBV7-2; clone_size: -; d_call: -; j_call: TRBJ2-7; cdr3_aa: CASTLGPKDYEQYF; cdr3_nt: TGTGCCAGCACCCTAGGCCCAAAGGACTACGAGCAGTACTTC
cdr3_length: 12; v_call: TRBV7-9; clone_size: -; d_call: -; j_call: TRBJ1-1; cdr3_aa: CASSPYDPEAFF; cdr3_nt: TGTGCCAGCAGCCCCTACGATCCTGAAGCTTTCTTT
cdr3_length: 15; v_call: TRBV9; clone_size: -; d_call: TRBD1; j_call: TRBJ2-5; cdr3_aa: CASSVGTGGTETQYF; cdr3_nt: TGTGCCAGCAGCGTGGGGACAGGGGGCACGGAGACCCAGTACTTC
cdr3_length: 15; v_call: TRBV27; clone_size: few; d_call: -; j_call: TRBJ2-7; cdr3_aa: CASSFRFPPLREQYF; cdr3_nt: TGTGCCAGCAGTTTTCGTTTCCCCCCTCTGAGGGAGCAGTACTTC
cdr3_length: 12; v_call: TRBV2; clone_size: -; d_call: -; j_call: TRBJ2-7; cdr3_aa: CASSQEGYEQYF; cdr3_nt: TGTGCCAGCAGCCAAGAGGGCTACGAGCAGTACTTC
cdr3_length: 20; v_call: TRBV27; clone_size: -; d_call: TRBD1; j_call: TRBJ2-7; cdr3_aa: CASSPLPRTGYSPSSYEQYF; cdr3_nt: TGTGCCAGCAGTCCATTACCCCGGACAGGTTATTCCCCCTCCTCCTACGAGCAGTACTTC
cdr3_length: 13; v_call: TRBV5-1; clone_size: -; d_call: -; j_call: TRBJ2-5; cdr3_aa: CASSFSDQETQYF; cdr3_nt: TGCGCCAGCAGCTTCTCAGATCAAGAGACCCAGTACTTC
cdr3_length: 13; v_call: TRBV30; clone_size: few; d_call: TRBD1; j_call: TRBJ1-2; cdr3_aa: CAWVRDRGWGYTF; cdr3_nt: TGTGCCTGGGTCCGGGACAGGGGATGGGGCTACACCTTC
cdr3_length: 15; v_call: TRBV28; clone_size: -; d_call: TRBD2; j_call: TRBJ2-2; cdr3_aa: CASKNSGRRGGELFF; cdr3_nt: TGTGCCAGTAAAAATAGCGGGAGGCGTGGCGGGGAGCTGTTTTTT
cdr3_length: 14; v_call: TRBV9; clone_size: -; d_call: -; j_call: TRBJ2-1; cdr3_aa: CASSVEVGGNEQFF; cdr3_nt: TGTGCCAGCAGCGTAGAAGTAGGGGGCAATGAGCAGTTCTTC
cdr3_length: 15; v_call: TRBV6-6; clone_size: -; d_call: -; j_call: TRBJ2-5; cdr3_aa: CASSVFPDQQETQYF; cdr3_nt: TGTGCCAGCAGTGTATTCCCAGACCAACAGGAGACCCAGTACTTC
cdr3_length: 13; v_call: TRBV29-1; clone_size: -; d_call: TRBD1; j_call: TRBJ2-1; cdr3_aa: CSVQDRDYNEQFF; cdr3_nt: TGCAGCGTCCAGGACAGGGACTACAATGAGCAGTTCTTC
cdr3_length: 16; v_call: TRBV4-3; clone_size: -; d_call: TRBD1; j_call: TRBJ2-7; cdr3_aa: CASSHGQGPQLYEQYF; cdr3_nt: TGCGCCAGCAGCCATGGACAGGGACCTCAACTTTACGAGCAGTACTTC
cdr3_length: 14; v_call: TRBV6-1; clone_size: -; d_call: -; j_call: TRBJ1-5; cdr3_aa: CATTRLPLNQPQHF; cdr3_nt: TGTGCCACCACCCGACTCCCTCTAAATCAGCCCCAGCATTTT
cdr3_length: 14; v_call: TRBV5-1; clone_size: few; d_call: -; j_call: TRBJ2-2; cdr3_aa: CASSSAGSTGELFF; cdr3_nt: TGCGCCAGCAGCTCCGCAGGGTCCACCGGGGAGCTGTTTTTT
cdr3_length: 13; v_call: TRBV9; clone_size: -; d_call: -; j_call: TRBJ2-2; cdr3_aa: CASSVYSTGELFF; cdr3_nt: TGTGCCAGCAGCGTATACAGCACCGGGGAGCTGTTTTTT
cdr3_length: 14; v_call: TRBV5-1; clone_size: few; d_call: TRBD1; j_call: TRBJ2-1; cdr3_aa: CASSLTGAYNEQFF; cdr3_nt: TGCGCCAGCAGCTTAACAGGGGCCTACAATGAGCAGTTCTTC
cdr3_length: 14; v_call: TRBV28; clone_size: few; d_call: TRBD1; j_call: TRBJ1-2; cdr3_aa: CASTTPTGNYGYTF; cdr3_nt: TGTGCCAGCACCACACCGACAGGGAACTATGGCTACACCTTC
cdr3_length: 17; v_call: TRBV4-3; clone_size: -; d_call: TRBD1; j_call: TRBJ1-5; cdr3_aa: CASSQDHFGQGGQPQHF; cdr3_nt: TGCGCCAGCAGCCAAGATCACTTCGGACAGGGTGGTCAGCCCCAGCACTTT
cdr3_length: 12; v_call: TRBV28; clone_size: few; d_call: -; j_call: TRBJ1-5; cdr3_aa: CASSSRDQPQHF; cdr3_nt: TGTGCCAGCAGTTCCCGGGATCAGCCCCAGCATTTT
cdr3_length: 15; v_call: TRBV19; clone_size: -; d_call: -; j_call: TRBJ2-5; cdr3_aa: CASTSAGTSQETQYF; cdr3_nt: TGTGCCAGTACCTCCGCCGGGACTTCCCAAGAGACCCAGTACTTC
cdr3_length: 15; v_call: TRBV7-9; clone_size: -; d_call: TRBD1; j_call: TRBJ2-5; cdr3_aa: CASSSPNRGRETQYF; cdr3_nt: TGTGCCAGCAGCTCCCCAAACAGGGGGCGAGAGACCCAGTACTTC
cdr3_length: 15; v_call: TRBV9; clone_size: -; d_call: TRBD1; j_call: TRBJ2-3; cdr3_aa: CASSPRGQSTDTQYF; cdr3_nt: TGTGCCAGCAGCCCCCGGGGACAGAGCACAGATACGCAGTATTTT
cdr3_length: 15; v_call: TRBV11-2; clone_size: few; d_call: -; j_call: TRBJ1-1; cdr3_aa: CASSPRGGMNTEAFF; cdr3_nt: TGTGCCAGCAGTCCGAGGGGGGGCATGAACACTGAAGCTTTCTTT
cdr3_length: 15; v_call: TRBV30; clone_size: few; d_call: TRBD2; j_call: TRBJ2-7; cdr3_aa: CAWSEGLANTYEQYF; cdr3_nt: TGTGCCTGGAGTGAAGGACTAGCCAACACCTACGAGCAGTACTTC
cdr3_length: 14; v_call: TRBV5-1; clone_size: -; d_call: TRBD2; j_call: TRBJ2-2; cdr3_aa: CASSLGAGAGELFF; cdr3_nt: TGCGCCAGCAGCTTGGGCGCGGGAGCCGGGGAGCTGTTTTTT
cdr3_length: 15; v_call: TRBV11-2; clone_size: few; d_call: TRBD1; j_call: TRBJ2-7; cdr3_aa: CASSERTGWIVEQYF; cdr3_nt: TGTGCCAGCAGCGAAAGGACAGGGTGGATCGTCGAGCAGTACTTC
cdr3_length: 16; v_call: TRBV5-1; clone_size: -; d_call: -; j_call: TRBJ2-7; cdr3_aa: CASSGAATSSSYEQYF; cdr3_nt: TGCGCCAGCAGCGGGGCTGCGACTTCCTCGTCCTACGAGCAGTACTTC
cdr3_length: 15; v_call: TRBV5-4; clone_size: few; d_call: TRBD1; j_call: TRBJ2-1; cdr3_aa: CASSSGQGPYNEQFF; cdr3_nt: TGTGCCAGCAGCTCGGGACAGGGGCCGTACAATGAGCAGTTCTTC
cdr3_length: 13; v_call: TRBV29-1; clone_size: few; d_call: -; j_call: TRBJ2-3; cdr3_aa: CSVRLTGTDTQYF; cdr3_nt: TGCAGCGTTCGGTTAACGGGCACAGATACGCAGTATTTT
cdr3_length: 15; v_call: TRBV5-6; clone_size: few; d_call: -; j_call: TRBJ2-1; cdr3_aa: CASSLDSSSYNEQFF; cdr3_nt: TGTGCCAGCAGCTTGGACAGCAGCTCCTACAATGAGCAGTTCTTC
cdr3_length: 15; v_call: TRBV6-5; clone_size: -; d_call: TRBD2; j_call: TRBJ2-3; cdr3_aa: CASRPAGGGSDTQYF; cdr3_nt: TGTGCCAGCAGGCCGGCGGGGGGCGGGTCAGATACGCAGTATTTT
cdr3_length: 13; v_call: TRBV29-1; clone_size: few; d_call: -; j_call: TRBJ1-1; cdr3_aa: CSPLRQSNTEAFF; cdr3_nt: TGCAGCCCTTTAAGACAGAGTAACACTGAAGCTTTCTTT
cdr3_length: 12; v_call: TRBV27; clone_size: few; d_call: -; j_call: TRBJ1-6; cdr3_aa: CASSSRNSPLHF; cdr3_nt: TGTGCCAGCAGTTCGCGGAATTCACCCCTCCACTTT
cdr3_length: 15; v_call: TRBV28; clone_size: few; d_call: -; j_call: TRBJ2-7; cdr3_aa: CASSAPRESDYEQYF; cdr3_nt: TGTGCCAGCAGTGCCCCCCGGGAGTCGGACTACGAGCAGTACTTC
cdr3_length: 13; v_call: TRBV7-9; clone_size: few; d_call: -; j_call: TRBJ1-1; cdr3_aa: CASRLQENTEAFF; cdr3_nt: TGTGCCAGCAGATTACAGGAAAACACTGAAGCTTTCTTT
cdr3_length: 14; v_call: TRBV9; clone_size: -; d_call: -; j_call: TRBJ2-3; cdr3_aa: CASSVVGGTDTQYF; cdr3_nt: TGTGCCAGCAGCGTAGTCGGGGGCACAGATACGCAGTATTTT
cdr3_length: 17; v_call: TRBV7-9; clone_size: few; d_call: TRBD2; j_call: TRBJ2-7; cdr3_aa: CASSSHPGLAGSYEQYF; cdr3_nt: TGTGCCAGCAGCTCACACCCCGGACTAGCGGGCTCCTACGAGCAGTACTTC
cdr3_length: 13; v_call: TRBV10-3; clone_size: few; d_call: -; j_call: TRBJ2-3; cdr3_aa: CAISPGSTDTQYF; cdr3_nt: TGTGCCATCAGCCCCGGGAGCACAGATACGCAGTATTTT
cdr3_length: 15; v_call: TRBV4-2; clone_size: few; d_call: -; j_call: TRBJ1-3; cdr3_aa: CASSQVEGSGNTIYF; cdr3_nt: TGTGCCAGCAGCCAAGTGGAAGGGAGCGGAAACACCATATATTTT
cdr3_length: 15; v_call: TRBV28; clone_size: -; d_call: TRBD2; j_call: TRBJ2-7; cdr3_aa: CASSFYSGRVYEQYF; cdr3_nt: TGTGCCAGCAGTTTTTATAGCGGGAGGGTCTACGAGCAGTACTTC
cdr3_length: 14; v_call: TRBV15; clone_size: few; d_call: TRBD1; j_call: TRBJ2-3; cdr3_aa: CATSRKLQGATQYF; cdr3_nt: TGTGCCACCAGCAGAAAGCTACAGGGGGCTACGCAGTATTTT
cdr3_length: 15; v_call: TRBV9; clone_size: few; d_call: -; j_call: TRBJ2-5; cdr3_aa: CASSVAAAGKETQYF; cdr3_nt: TGTGCCAGCAGCGTAGCGGCGGCCGGTAAAGAGACCCAGTACTTC
cdr3_length: 15; v_call: TRBV2; clone_size: few; d_call: -; j_call: TRBJ1-5; cdr3_aa: CASSKLQQGYQPQHF; cdr3_nt: TGTGCCAGCAGTAAGTTACAACAGGGATATCAGCCCCAGCATTTT
cdr3_length: 16; v_call: TRBV5-1; clone_size: few; d_call: -; j_call: TRBJ2-1; cdr3_aa: CASSYVRGGLNNEQFF; cdr3_nt: TGCGCCAGCAGCTACGTTAGGGGGGGCTTAAATAATGAGCAGTTCTTC
cdr3_length: 13; v_call: TRBV30; clone_size: few; d_call: -; j_call: TRBJ2-5; cdr3_aa: CAWSGGVQETQYF; cdr3_nt: TGTGCCTGGAGTGGCGGGGTCCAGGAGACCCAGTACTTC
cdr3_length: 12; v_call: TRBV28; clone_size: -; d_call: -; j_call: TRBJ2-7; cdr3_aa: CASSPRSYEQYF; cdr3_nt: TGTGCCAGCAGTCCGAGGTCGTACGAGCAGTACTTC
cdr3_length: 14; v_call: TRBV5-1; clone_size: few; d_call: TRBD1; j_call: TRBJ1-1; cdr3_aa: CASSLDRGNTEAFF; cdr3_nt: TGCGCCAGCAGCTTGGACAGGGGAAACACTGAAGCTTTCTTT
cdr3_length: 14; v_call: TRBV28; clone_size: few; d_call: -; j_call: TRBJ2-1; cdr3_aa: CASSFRGSYNEQFF; cdr3_nt: TGTGCCAGCAGTTTCAGGGGCTCCTACAATGAGCAGTTCTTC
cdr3_length: 16; v_call: TRBV5-1; clone_size: -; d_call: -; j_call: TRBJ2-5; cdr3_aa: CASSLGLRGQGETQYF; cdr3_nt: TGCGCCAGCAGCTTGGGCCTGCGAGGCCAGGGAGAGACCCAGTACTTC